The rows below give T cell receptor beta chains drawn from one sample of a study of blood T cell repertoires in COVID-19. Generated by immunoSEQ multiplex PCR, the TCRdb table keeps only in-frame clones and is missing some. The table includes under 130,000 clones, about 86% detected once. The specimen sequenced was peripheral blood. Source of these receptors: a human donor in a cohort sampled during active COVID-19. Each CDR3 is given with its conserved first and last residue. D genes are given only for firm matches. Clone size is not always given. Where it is, it says once, few, many or a class for expanded clones.

- - TRBJ2-6 TRBV27 TGTGCCAGCACTCCACTACCTTCCTCTGGGGCCAACGTCCTGACTTTC CASTPLPSSGANVLTF
TRBD1 - TRBJ1-2 TRBV30 TGTGCCTGCAACCCAATCAGACAGGGGGTAAACTATGGCTACACCTTC CACNPIRQGVNYGYTF
- few TRBJ2-1 TRBV7-2 TGTGCCAGCAGCTTTGTTCCGACTAGTGGCTACAATGAGCAGTTCTTC CASSFVPTSGYNEQFF
- once TRBJ2-5 TRBV10-2 TGCGCCAGCAGTGAGAATAGAGGTGTCGAGACCCAGTACTTC CASSENRGVETQYF
TRBD1 - TRBJ1-6 TRBV7-6 TGTGCCAGCAGCACACGGACAGGGGCGAGTTTGTCACCCCTCCACTTT CASSTRTGASLSPLHF
TRBD1 - TRBJ2-7 TRBV11-3 TGTGCCAGCAGCTTAAGGACAGGGGGCTTGTACGAGCAGTACTTC CASSLRTGGLYEQYF
TRBD2 - TRBJ2-7 TRBV27 TGTGCCAGCAGTTTAGGTCTTGGCGGGGGATACGAGCAGTACTTC CASSLGLGGGYEQYF
- - TRBJ1-6 TRBV18 TGTGCCAGCTCATCAGGAATGAATTCACCCCTCCACTTT CASSSGMNSPLHF
- - TRBJ1-1 TRBV6-5 TGTGCCAGCAGTTACTACGGCGCCGGACCGAGGGCTGAAGCTTTCTTT CASSYYGAGPRAEAFF
TRBD1 - TRBJ1-6 TRBV2 TGTGCCAGCAGACAGGGGGCACAGGGAAATTCACCCCTCCACTTT CASRQGAQGNSPLHF
TRBD2 - TRBJ2-1 TRBV4-2 TGTGCCAGCAGCCAAGATCCACGGGGGGGATATGAGCAGTTCTTC CASSQDPRGGYEQFF
- - TRBJ2-5 TRBV6-5 TGTGCCAGCACCATAGCGAGACACCAAGAGACCCAGTACTTC CASTIARHQETQYF
- - TRBJ1-3 TRBV5-6 TGTGCCAGCAGCTTGCCGCAGCGCGGAAACACCATATATTTT CASSLPQRGNTIYF
TRBD1 - TRBJ2-1 TRBV7-6 TGTGCCAGCAGCTTGGACCTCGGGACAGGGTTAAACAATGAGCAGTTCTTC CASSLDLGTGLNNEQFF
- - TRBJ1-1 TRBV9 TGTGCCAGCAGCGTAAGGGACGGGAGCACTGAAGCTTTCTTT CASSVRDGSTEAFF
TRBD1 - TRBJ1-2 TRBV5-1 TGCGCCAGCAGCTTTTCCGGGACAGGGGGATCCTATGGCTACACCTTC CASSFSGTGGSYGYTF
- once TRBJ2-1 TRBV28 TGTGCCAGCAGCCCGCGGCCAGGGACCTACAATGAGCAGTTCTTC CASSPRPGTYNEQFF
TRBD2 - TRBJ2-3 TRBV5-1 TGCGCCAGCAGCCCCGGACTAGCGGGGATTAGCACAGATACGCAGTATTTT CASSPGLAGISTDTQYF
- - TRBJ1-2 TRBV29-1 TGCAGCGTTGTGGCCAACTATGGCTACACCTTC CSVVANYGYTF
TRBD2 - TRBJ2-1 TRBV5-5 TGTGCCAGCAGCTTCGGACTAGCGGGGACGAATGAGCAGTTCTTC CASSFGLAGTNEQFF
- - TRBJ1-1 TRBV5-6 TGTGCCAGCAGCTTGGTGCTGGGCGGGACTGAAGCTTTCTTT CASSLVLGGTEAFF
- - TRBJ1-2 TRBV2 TGTGCCAGCACCCAGGAAAACTATGGCTACACCTTC CASTQENYGYTF
TRBD1 - TRBJ1-1 TRBV9 TGTGCCAGCAGCGTAGGGACAGGGGGCTTGAACACTGAAGCTTTCTTT CASSVGTGGLNTEAFF
- - TRBJ2-7 TRBV19 TGTGCCAGTAGTATTGCCAGGGGCTACGAGCAGTACTTC CASSIARGYEQYF
TRBD1 - TRBJ2-1 TRBV7-3 TGTGCCAGCAGTCTCACAGGGGCGTACAATGAGCAGTTCTTC CASSLTGAYNEQFF
- - TRBJ1-1 TRBV10-3 TGTGCCATCAACCGGGATCCGGGGGATCACTTTGGGATCACTGAAGCTTTCTTT CAINRDPGDHFGITEAFF
- - TRBJ1-2 TRBV28 TGTGCCAGCACCCCACCCGGCGGCTACTATGGCTACACCTTC CASTPPGGYYGYTF
- - TRBJ1-6 TRBV19 TGTGCCAGTAGTATCAAGAAGGGGATAGATAATTCACCCCTCCACTTT CASSIKKGIDNSPLHF
- - TRBJ2-1 TRBV3-1/TRBV3-2 TGTGCCAGCAGCCTCGGGATGACTACAGGGAGTGAGCAGTTCTTC CASSLGMTTGSEQFF
TRBD2 - TRBJ2-7 TRBV19 TGTGCCAGTAGTCGCTCGGAATTAGCGGGAGTCGACGAGCAGTACTTC CASSRSELAGVDEQYF
- - TRBJ2-7 TRBV7-8 TGTGCCAGCAGCTATATTAGCGCATACGAGCAGTACTTC CASSYISAYEQYF
TRBD2 - TRBJ2-3 TRBV19 TGTGCCAGTAGTAACCTAGCGGGAGCCTCTACAGATACGCAGTATTTT CASSNLAGASTDTQYF
- - TRBJ2-7 TRBV7-2 TGTGCCAGCAGCTTAAGTAGTAACTACGAGCAGTACTTC CASSLSSNYEQYF
TRBD1 - TRBJ1-1 TRBV7-3 TGTGCCAGCAGCGCCCAACAGGGGGCGGCGGGTGAAGCTTTCTTT CASSAQQGAAGEAFF
- - TRBJ1-2 TRBV27 TGTGCCAGCAGTTCGTACAGGGCTTCCGGGCCCTATGGCTACACCTTC CASSSYRASGPYGYTF
TRBD1 - TRBJ1-2 TRBV5-1 TGCGCCAGCAGACGAGGTCCCGGGACAGGGCCGATAAACTATGGCTACACCTTC CASRRGPGTGPINYGYTF
TRBD1 - TRBJ1-6 TRBV9 TGTGCCAGCAGCGTACCGTCAGGGGGCGGGGATTCACCCCTCCACTTT CASSVPSGGGDSPLHF
- - TRBJ1-3 TRBV7-6 TGTGCCAGCAGCTTAGTAGCTCGGGGGACTGGAAACACCATATATTTT CASSLVARGTGNTIYF
- - TRBJ1-5 TRBV28 TGTGCCAGCAGTTTAGGATCTCTAGGCGATCAGCCCCAGCATTTT CASSLGSLGDQPQHF
TRBD1 - TRBJ2-4 TRBV5-1 TGCGCCAGCAGCTTAGGGGGCTCGGGCATTCAGTACTTC CASSLGGSGIQYF
TRBD1 - TRBJ2-7 TRBV9 TGTGCCAGCAGCGTGGGATCTGGGGGACAGGGAGGCGAGCAGTACTTC CASSVGSGGQGGEQYF
- - TRBJ2-4 TRBV20-1 TGCAGTGCTAAGACAGGCAACATTCAGTACTTC CSAKTGNIQYF
- - TRBJ2-7 TRBV7-6 TGTGCCAGCAGCCCAAATGAGGGTATCTACGAGCAGTACTTC CASSPNEGIYEQYF
TRBD1 - TRBJ1-1 TRBV4-1 TGCGCCAGCAGCCAGCAAAAAAACAGGGGCGGCACTGAAGCTTTCTTT CASSQQKNRGGTEAFF
TRBD2 - TRBJ2-3 TRBV5-1 TGCGCCAGCAGCTCGTCGGGAGGGCCAGCAGATACGCAGTATTTT CASSSSGGPADTQYF